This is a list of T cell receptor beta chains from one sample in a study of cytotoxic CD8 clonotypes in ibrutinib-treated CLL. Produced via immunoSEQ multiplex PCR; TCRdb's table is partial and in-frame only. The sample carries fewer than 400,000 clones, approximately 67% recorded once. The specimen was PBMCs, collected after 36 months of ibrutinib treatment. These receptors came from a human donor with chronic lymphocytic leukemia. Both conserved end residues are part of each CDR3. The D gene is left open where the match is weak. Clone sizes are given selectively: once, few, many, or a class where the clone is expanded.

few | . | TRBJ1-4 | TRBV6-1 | CAISRDGEKLFF | TGTGCCATCTCAAGGGATGGTGAAAAACTGTTTTTT
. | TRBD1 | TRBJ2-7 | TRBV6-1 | CASSEALGQGLYEQYF | TGTGCCAGCAGTGAAGCGCTGGGACAGGGTCTCTACGAGCAGTACTTC
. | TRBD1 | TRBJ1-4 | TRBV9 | CASSVRGQNEKLFF | TGTGCCAGCAGCGTGAGGGGACAGAATGAAAAACTGTTTTTT
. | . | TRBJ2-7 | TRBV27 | CASSFGGGGNEQYF | TGTGCCAGCAGTTTTGGGGGAGGAGGGAACGAGCAGTACTTC
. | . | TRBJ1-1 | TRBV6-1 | CASRETPVSAFF | TGTGCCAGCAGGGAGACACCCGTGAGTGCTTTCTTT
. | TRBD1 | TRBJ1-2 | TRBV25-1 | CASSATTGTEKIYGYTF | TGTGCCAGCAGTGCCACCACCGGGACAGAGAAGATCTATGGCTACACCTTC
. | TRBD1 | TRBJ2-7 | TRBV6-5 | CASGGGKRGRHEQYF | TGTGCCAGCGGGGGTGGTAAAAGGGGGCGCCACGAGCAGTACTTC
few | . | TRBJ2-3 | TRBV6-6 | CASSRGIDTQYF | TGTGCCAGCAGTCGGGGGATAGATACGCAGTATTTT
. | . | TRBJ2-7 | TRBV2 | CASSVDPGGASYEQYF | TGTGCCAGCAGTGTCGACCCCGGGGGCGCATCCTACGAGCAGTACTTC
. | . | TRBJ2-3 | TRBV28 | CASSPSDRMGPDTQYF | TGTGCCAGCAGCCCCTCCGACAGGATGGGTCCAGATACGCAGTATTTT
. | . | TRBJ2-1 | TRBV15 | CATSSPGTGTHRLFF | TGTGCCACCAGCAGCCCCGGGACCGGGACTCATCGGCTGTTCTTC
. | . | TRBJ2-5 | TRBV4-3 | CASSQTRTELETQYF | TGCGCCAGCAGCCAGACACGGACAGAGCTAGAGACCCAGTACTTC
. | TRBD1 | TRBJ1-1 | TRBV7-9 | CASSRWTGVGTEAFF | TGTGCCAGCAGCCGTTGGACAGGGGTGGGAACTGAAGCTTTCTTT
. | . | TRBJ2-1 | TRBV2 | CASSEVVQEPYNEQFF | TGTGCCAGCAGTGAGGTCGTTCAGGAGCCCTACAATGAGCAGTTCTTC
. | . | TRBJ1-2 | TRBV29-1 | CSVGGRGEGGYTF | TGCAGCGTTGGGGGCAGGGGCGAGGGTGGCTACACCTTC
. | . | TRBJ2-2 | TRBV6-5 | CASSQGTWNTGELFF | TGTGCCAGCAGCCAGGGGACCTGGAACACCGGGGAGCTGTTTTTT
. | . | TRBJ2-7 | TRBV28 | CASSLFPARTSYEQYF | TGTGCCAGCAGTTTGTTTCCCGCGCGAACGTCCTACGAGCAGTACTTC
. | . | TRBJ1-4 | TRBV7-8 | CASSLRQNEKLFF | TGTGCCAGCAGCCTTCGACAGAATGAAAAACTGTTTTTT
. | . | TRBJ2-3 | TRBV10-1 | CASSGNPDTQYF | TGCGCCAGCAGTGGCAATCCAGATACGCAGTATTTT
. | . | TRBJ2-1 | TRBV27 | CASSPPPVEEQFF | TGTGCCAGCAGTCCACCGCCGGTGGAGGAGCAGTTCTTC
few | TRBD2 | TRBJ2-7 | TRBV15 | CATSGLRGGVNEQYF | TGTGCCACCAGCGGACTGCGGGGGGGCGTCAACGAGCAGTACTTC
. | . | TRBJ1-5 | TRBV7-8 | CATSRLGNQPQHF | TGTGCCACGTCAAGGTTAGGCAATCAGCCCCAGCATTTT
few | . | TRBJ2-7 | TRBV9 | CASSLDGSSYEQYF | TGTGCCAGCAGCCTCGATGGGAGCTCCTACGAGCAGTACTTC
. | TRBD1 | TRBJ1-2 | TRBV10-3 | CATRQGGGYTF | TGTGCCACCCGACAGGGTGGCGGCTACACCTTC
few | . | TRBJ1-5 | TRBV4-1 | CASSQELGALRQPQHF | TGCGCCAGCAGCCAAGAGCTGGGGGCCTTACGTCAGCCCCAGCATTTT
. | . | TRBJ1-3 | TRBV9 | CASSPQGGSGNTIYF | TGTGCCAGCAGCCCCCAAGGGGGCTCTGGAAACACCATATATTTT
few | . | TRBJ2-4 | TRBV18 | CASSHVLGDIQYF | TGTGCCAGCTCACACGTTCTTGGGGACATTCAGTACTTC
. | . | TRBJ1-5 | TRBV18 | CASSPREGNQPQHF | TGTGCCAGCTCACCTCGGGAGGGAAATCAGCCCCAGCATTTT
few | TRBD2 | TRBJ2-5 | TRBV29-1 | CSVELAAAQETQYF | TGCAGCGTTGAACTAGCGGCGGCCCAAGAGACCCAGTACTTC
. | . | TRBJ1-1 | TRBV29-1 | CSVGASLDSIAEAFF | TGCAGCGTTGGAGCGTCCCTGGACTCAATCGCTGAAGCTTTCTTT
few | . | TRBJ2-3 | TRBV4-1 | CASSQGHGAADTQYF | TGCGCCAGCAGCCAGGGACATGGAGCGGCAGATACGCAGTATTTT
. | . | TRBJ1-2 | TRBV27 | CASSPSRTYGYTF | TGTGCCAGCAGCCCTAGCCGAACCTATGGCTACACCTTC
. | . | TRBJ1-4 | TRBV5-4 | CASSLRGFNTNEKLFF | TGTGCCAGCAGCTTGAGAGGTTTTAATACTAATGAAAAACTGTTTTTT
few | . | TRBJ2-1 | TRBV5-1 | CASSLEIFNEQFF | TGCGCCAGCAGCTTGGAAATTTTCAATGAGCAGTTCTTC
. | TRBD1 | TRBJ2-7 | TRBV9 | CASSVSTGGKEASNF | TGTGCCAGCAGCGTATCGACAGGGGGCAAGGAGGCCAGTAACTTC
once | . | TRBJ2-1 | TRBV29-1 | CSVETRSGTPYNEQFF | TGCAGCGTTGAAACGCGGTCCGGGACACCTTACAATGAGCAGTTCTTC
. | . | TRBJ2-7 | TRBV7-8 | CASSLGAGALGQYF | TGTGCCAGCAGCTTAGGGGCGGGGGCGCTTGGGCAGTACTTC
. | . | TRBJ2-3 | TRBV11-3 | CASSPEPRTDTQYF | TGTGCCAGCAGCCCCGAACCACGCACAGATACGCAGTATTTT
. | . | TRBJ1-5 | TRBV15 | CATSPLFNQPQHF | TGTGCCACCAGCCCCCTTTTCAATCAGCCCCAGCATTTT
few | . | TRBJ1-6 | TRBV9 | CASSVGTGAMGRSPLHF | TGTGCCAGCAGCGTAGGGACGGGAGCGATGGGTAGATCACCCCTCCACTTT
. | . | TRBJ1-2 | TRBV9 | CASSVARVRDYGYTF | TGTGCCAGCAGCGTAGCCCGGGTAAGAGACTATGGCTACACCTTC
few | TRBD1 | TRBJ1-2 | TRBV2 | CASRTGEKGYTF | TGTGCCAGCAGAACAGGGGAGAAGGGCTACACCTTC
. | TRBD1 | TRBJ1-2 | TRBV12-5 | CASGLQPQGEGYTF | TGTGCTAGTGGTTTACAACCCCAGGGGGAGGGCTACACCTTC
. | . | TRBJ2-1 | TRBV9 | CASSVGGRSYNEQFF | TGTGCCAGCAGCGTAGGAGGGAGATCCTACAATGAGCAGTTCTTC
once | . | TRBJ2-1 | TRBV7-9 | CASSPDKYNEQFF | TGTGCCAGCAGCCCCGACAAGTACAATGAGCAGTTCTTC
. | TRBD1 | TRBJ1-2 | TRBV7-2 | CASSLGQGAGYTF | TGTGCCAGCAGCCTAGGACAGGGGGCGGGCTACACCTTC
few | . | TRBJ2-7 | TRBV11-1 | CASSLEAQGAYEQYF | TGTGCCAGCAGCTTAGAGGCACAGGGAGCCTACGAGCAGTACTTC
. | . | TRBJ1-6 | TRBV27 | CASRPKGAYNSPLHF | TGTGCCAGCCGCCCGAAAGGAGCCTATAATTCACCCCTCCACTTT